The T cell receptor (beta chain) described here comes from a study of T cell responses to AZD1222 COVID-19 vaccine. Worth noting for this clone: Its target is unknown.

Sequencing was performed with immunoSEQ multiplex PCR; in TCRdb, only in-frame clones are kept and a portion is missing. Of 98,000 or so clones listed, 85% to 90% are singletons. Points from the study as a whole: Spike-spanning, vaccine-associated CD4 TCRs were dominant at 160-218 and 743-854.

The TCR comes from an adult in good health. This sample comprised peripheral blood, obtained on day 0 of AZD1222 vaccination.

CDR3 amino acids: CASNLRGMNTEAFF. Here the CDR3 DNA reads TGTGCCAGTAACCTAAGGGGGATGAACACTGAAGCTTTCTTT. The chain is built from TRBV19 and TRBJ1-1; TRBD1 might be the D (6 bases). The CDR3 consists of 14 residues. Trimming left V 7 bases short and J 0 bases short, with 12 bases between. Germline-derived CDR1 and CDR2 are LNHDA and SQIVND (reference sequence).